This entry concerns a single T cell receptor beta chain. Its antigen is not known. Included in the TCR beta cDNA libraries were unique molecular identifiers. TCRdb re-analysed the PCR reads in MiXCR, keeping a single row per CDR3 protein. This table has roughly 670,000 distinct CDR3 sequences, more than 50% appearing once. The sample comes from a study of post-analysis software for immune sequencing data. Study as a whole: Multiple sclerosis in the patients followed relapsing-remitting, secondary progressive and progressive-relapsing courses.

Study conclusions and caveats: About five TRBV segments, including TRBV5-6, TRBV5-1 and TRBV20-1, were more frequent in patients than controls.

There are 13 residues in the CDR3. Trimming stripped 2 bases from V and 9 bases from J, with 11 bases between. The genes are TRBV12-3 or TRBV12-4 and TRBJ2-1, with a tentative D call TRBD1 (5 bases). The specimen sequenced was blood. The clonotype comes from a girl aged 2 to 10 with multiple sclerosis. CDR3 sequence: CASSLKGSSEQFF. In DNA, the CDR3 is TGTGCCAGCAGTTTAAAGGGGTCCAGTGAGCAGTTCTTC.